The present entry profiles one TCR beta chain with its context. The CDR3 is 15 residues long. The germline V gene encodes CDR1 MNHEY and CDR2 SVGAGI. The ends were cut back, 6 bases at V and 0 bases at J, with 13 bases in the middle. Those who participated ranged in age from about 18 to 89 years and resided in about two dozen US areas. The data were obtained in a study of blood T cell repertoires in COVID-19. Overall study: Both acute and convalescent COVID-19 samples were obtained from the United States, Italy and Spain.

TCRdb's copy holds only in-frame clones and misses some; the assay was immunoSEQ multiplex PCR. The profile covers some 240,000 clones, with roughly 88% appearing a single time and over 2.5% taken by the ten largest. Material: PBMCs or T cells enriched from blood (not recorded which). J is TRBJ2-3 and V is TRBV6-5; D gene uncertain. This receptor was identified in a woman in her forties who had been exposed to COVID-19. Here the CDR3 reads CASRSILGSTDTQYF. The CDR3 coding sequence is TGTGCCAGCAGATCTATCCTTGGTAGCACAGATACGCAGTATTTT.